This T cell receptor (beta chain) was obtained from a study of blood T cell repertoires in COVID-19. One Seattle source followed patients from active infection through their disease course. This clone was counted only a few times. Sequencing was performed with immunoSEQ multiplex PCR; in TCRdb, only in-frame clones are kept and a portion is missing. In the table there are 220,000 or so clones, about 90% of which are singletons. The sample taken for sequencing was peripheral blood. The receptor was isolated from a man between 60 and 75 years old with COVID-19, enrolled during active disease.

In nucleotides, the CDR3 is TGTGCCAGCAGCCAAGAACAGCTGAACACTGAAGCTTTCTTT. It specifies CASSQEQLNTEAFF. This chain joins TRBV3-1 (or the pseudogene TRBV3-2) and TRBJ1-1; D not certain. Germline lookup yields CDR1 LGHDT and CDR2 YNNKEL (reference sequence). This CDR3 has 14 amino acids. Trimming stripped 0 bases from V and 0 bases from J, with 5 bases between.